The source of this TCR beta chain is a study of T cell responses to AZD1222 COVID-19 vaccine. The study, taken as a whole, reports: Most donors were white British, females outnumbered males, and clonal diversity was possibly underestimated.

Data came from immunoSEQ multiplex PCR; TCRdb stores just in-frame clones and leaves some out. The top ten hold roughly 3.5% of the sample, which has fewer than 70,000 clones, over 65% seen once. On this clone itself: Its antigen remains unidentified.

The V gene lost 5 bases and the J gene lost 7 bases, with 17 bases spanning the gap. Germline V gene data show CDR1 as MDHEN and CDR2 as SYDVKM. The CDR3 sequence is 14 residues long. Second-dose groups at about 4 or about 12 weeks were pooled. The chain joins TRBV28 to TRBJ1-2; weak D call: TRBD1 (5 bases). Sequenced material: peripheral blood, taken 28 days after the second AZD1222 dose. The TCR originated in an adult who received the AZD1222 COVID-19 vaccine. The CDR3 here is CASSQTGPSLGYTF. Here the CDR3 DNA reads TGTGCCAGCAGTCAAACAGGACCTTCCCTTGGCTACACCTTC.